This TCR beta chain was captured by sequencing in a study of T cells after yellow fever vaccination. Overall study results and limits: It was a small share of clonotypes that appeared in both CD4 and CD8 compartments.

Per the germline V gene, CDR1 is MDHEN and CDR2 is SYDVKM. This CDR3 contains 14 residues. The V gene lost 1 base and the J gene lost 6 bases, with 12 bases spanning the gap. A 5'RACE template-switching step, the method used to make TCR cDNA, added a universal primer site and UMIs. TCRdb re-called the 5' RACE reads with MiXCR, one entry per CDR3 protein. The table shows approximately 150,000 distinct CDR3 sequences, with about a tenth occurring only once. This clonotype was seen at least ten times. Its antigen is unknown. The sequence was collected from a man younger than 30 who received the YFV17D yellow fever vaccine. The specimen was CD8+ T cells sorted from PBMCs, collected 45 days after the yellow fever booster vaccination. The gene calls are TRBV28 and TRBJ1-2, with a weak D call TRBD1 (5 bases). The CDR3, as DNA: TGTGCCAGCAGTTTATTCTCAGGGAGGGATGGCTACACCTTC. Residues: CASSLFSGRDGYTF.